This TCR beta chain was found in a study of blood T cells in healthy people across ages. Together with a sample-barcoded 5' primer, a J-beta primer mix was included in a second PCR lasting 7 to 11 cycles. TCRdb reprocessed the 5' RACE reads with MiXCR, giving one entry per CDR3 protein. The sample contains about 830,000 distinct CDR3 sequences, approximately 59% of which appear only once. Trimming removed 3 bases at V and 6 bases at J, with 18 bases between. CDR1 MDHEN and CDR2 SYDVKM come from the germline V gene. This CDR3 comprises 16 residues. Healthy Caucasian individuals from Russia aged roughly 6 to 100 were enrolled as donors. Every donor contributed around 10 milliliters of peripheral blood by blood draw.

The specimen was blood. The chain recombines TRBV28 with TRBJ1-5, with a possible D match to TRBD1 (6 bases). This clonotype was obtained from a man aged 25-40 years in good health. CDR3 amino acids: CASSFHPGEPGQPQHF. The DNA of the CDR3 is TGTGCCAGCAGTTTCCACCCAGGGGAGCCGGGTCAGCCCCAGCATTTT.